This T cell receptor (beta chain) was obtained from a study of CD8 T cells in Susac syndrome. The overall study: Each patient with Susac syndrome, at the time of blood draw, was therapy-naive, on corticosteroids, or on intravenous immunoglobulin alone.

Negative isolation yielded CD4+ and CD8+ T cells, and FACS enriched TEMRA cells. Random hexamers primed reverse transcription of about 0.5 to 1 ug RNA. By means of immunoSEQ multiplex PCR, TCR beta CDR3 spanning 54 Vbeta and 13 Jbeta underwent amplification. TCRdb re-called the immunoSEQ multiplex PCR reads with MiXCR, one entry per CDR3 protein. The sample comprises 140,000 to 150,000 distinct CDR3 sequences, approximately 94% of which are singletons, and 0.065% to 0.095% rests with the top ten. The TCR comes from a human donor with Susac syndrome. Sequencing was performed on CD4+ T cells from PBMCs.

The CDR3 region is CASSQEIGVTNYGYTF. The CDR3 DNA reads TGCGCCAGCAGCCAAGAGATTGGGGTAACTAACTATGGCTACACCTTC. The chain recombines TRBV4-1 with TRBJ1-2; D is unresolved. Germline V lookup: CDR1 MGHRA, CDR2 YSYEKL. V lost 0 bases, J lost 0 bases, and 11 bases lay in between. The CDR3 spans 16 residues.